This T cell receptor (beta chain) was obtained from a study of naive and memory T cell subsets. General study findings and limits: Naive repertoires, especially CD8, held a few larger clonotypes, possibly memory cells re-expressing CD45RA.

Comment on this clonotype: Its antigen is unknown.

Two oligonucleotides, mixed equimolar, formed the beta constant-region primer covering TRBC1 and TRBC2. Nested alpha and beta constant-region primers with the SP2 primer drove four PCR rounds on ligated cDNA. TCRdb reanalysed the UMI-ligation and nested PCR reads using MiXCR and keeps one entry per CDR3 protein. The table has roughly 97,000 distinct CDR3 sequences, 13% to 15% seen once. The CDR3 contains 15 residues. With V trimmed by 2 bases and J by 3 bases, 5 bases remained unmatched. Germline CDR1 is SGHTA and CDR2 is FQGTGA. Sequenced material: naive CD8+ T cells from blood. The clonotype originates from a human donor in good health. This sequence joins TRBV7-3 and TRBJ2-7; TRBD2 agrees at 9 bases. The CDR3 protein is CASSLYPSGIYEQYF. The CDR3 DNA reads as TGTGCCAGCAGCTTATACCCTAGCGGGATCTACGAGCAGTACTTC.